These T cell receptor beta chains were read from a single sample in a study of cytomegalovirus exposure and HLA in healthy donors. Some clones are missing from TCRdb's copy, which holds only in-frame ones; the method was immunoSEQ multiplex PCR. The sample lists 150,000 to 200,000 clones, about 86% seen once, with approximately 2% in the top ten. The sample taken for sequencing was PBMCs. These receptors came from a woman between 18 and 29 years old in good health and CMV-seropositive. CDR3s include the opening cysteine and the closing phenylalanine or tryptophan. The D gene is left open where the match is weak. Size is omitted from some rows. Given values are once, few, many or a class for expanded clones.

D gene: .; V gene: TRBV27; clone size: .; J gene: TRBJ1-1; CDR3 protein: CASSFIRTSTKGNTEAFF; CDR3 DNA: TGTGCCAGCAGTTTTATCCGGACTTCTACTAAGGGGAACACTGAAGCTTTCTTT
D gene: .; V gene: TRBV27; clone size: .; J gene: TRBJ1-6; CDR3 protein: CASSLSVRSPLHF; CDR3 DNA: TGTGCCAGCAGTTTATCCGTTCGTTCACCCCTCCACTTT
D gene: .; V gene: TRBV6-6; clone size: .; J gene: TRBJ2-2; CDR3 protein: CASSGRLNTGELFF; CDR3 DNA: TGTGCCAGCAGTGGTCGACTGAACACCGGGGAGCTGTTTTTT
D gene: .; V gene: TRBV30; clone size: .; J gene: TRBJ1-3; CDR3 protein: CAWRGGLSGNTIYF; CDR3 DNA: TGTGCCTGGAGGGGAGGCCTCTCTGGAAACACCATATATTTT
D gene: TRBD1; V gene: TRBV10-1; clone size: once; J gene: TRBJ2-3; CDR3 protein: CASSEGQGLDTQYF; CDR3 DNA: TGCGCCAGCAGTGAGGGACAGGGGCTCGATACGCAGTATTTT
D gene: TRBD1; V gene: TRBV5-4; clone size: .; J gene: TRBJ2-5; CDR3 protein: CASSGGTGPGETQYF; CDR3 DNA: TGTGCCAGCAGCGGGGGGACAGGTCCGGGGGAGACCCAGTACTTC
D gene: .; V gene: TRBV9; clone size: .; J gene: TRBJ2-1; CDR3 protein: CASTPFEGGGGTYNEQFF; CDR3 DNA: TGTGCCAGCACCCCTTTCGAAGGGGGCGGGGGGACCTACAATGAGCAGTTCTTC
D gene: .; V gene: TRBV19; clone size: .; J gene: TRBJ1-6; CDR3 protein: CASSPNREKAPLHF; CDR3 DNA: TGTGCCAGTAGTCCGAACAGGGAAAAGGCACCCCTCCACTTT
D gene: .; V gene: TRBV5-1; clone size: .; J gene: TRBJ2-7; CDR3 protein: CASSSTTGHSYEQYF; CDR3 DNA: TGCGCCAGCAGCTCGACGACAGGACACTCCTACGAGCAGTACTTC
D gene: TRBD2; V gene: TRBV4-1; clone size: .; J gene: TRBJ2-1; CDR3 protein: CASSARLAGLERGSYEQFF; CDR3 DNA: TGCGCCAGCAGCGCCCGACTAGCGGGGCTGGAGAGGGGGTCCTATGAGCAGTTCTTC
D gene: TRBD2; V gene: TRBV9; clone size: .; J gene: TRBJ2-5; CDR3 protein: CASSPRLAGDGETQYF; CDR3 DNA: TGTGCCAGCAGCCCTAGACTAGCGGGGGACGGGGAGACCCAGTACTTC
D gene: .; V gene: TRBV13; clone size: .; J gene: TRBJ1-5; CDR3 protein: CASSRGWNQPQHF; CDR3 DNA: TGTGCCAGCAGCCGGGGATGGAATCAGCCCCAGCATTTT
D gene: TRBD1; V gene: TRBV6-5; clone size: .; J gene: TRBJ2-5; CDR3 protein: CASSYGTGVGQETQYF; CDR3 DNA: TGTGCCAGCAGTTACGGGACAGGGGTGGGCCAAGAGACCCAGTACTTC
D gene: .; V gene: TRBV6-5; clone size: .; J gene: TRBJ2-3; CDR3 protein: CATQEVDTDTQYF; CDR3 DNA: TGTGCCACTCAGGAGGTTGACACAGATACGCAGTATTTT
D gene: .; V gene: TRBV6-6; clone size: .; J gene: TRBJ2-5; CDR3 protein: CASSRDGGPQETQYF; CDR3 DNA: TGTGCCAGCAGTCGGGACGGGGGGCCCCAAGAGACCCAGTACTTC
D gene: TRBD1; V gene: TRBV18; clone size: .; J gene: TRBJ1-2; CDR3 protein: CASSRTGQGYGYTF; CDR3 DNA: TGTGCCAGCTCACGGACCGGACAGGGCTATGGCTACACCTTC
D gene: .; V gene: TRBV7-9; clone size: .; J gene: TRBJ2-1; CDR3 protein: CASSLVGRASFF; CDR3 DNA: TGTGCCAGCAGCTTAGTCGGGAGAGCATCGTTCTTC
D gene: TRBD2; V gene: TRBV9; clone size: .; J gene: TRBJ2-1; CDR3 protein: CASSVATSGGAPHEQFF; CDR3 DNA: TGTGCCAGCAGCGTAGCTACGAGCGGGGGGGCCCCACATGAGCAGTTCTTC
D gene: TRBD1; V gene: TRBV29-1; clone size: .; J gene: TRBJ2-2; CDR3 protein: CSVDRQGTGELFF; CDR3 DNA: TGCAGCGTTGACCGACAGGGTACCGGGGAGCTGTTTTTT
D gene: .; V gene: TRBV11-1; clone size: .; J gene: TRBJ2-5; CDR3 protein: CASAPWSEETQYF; CDR3 DNA: TGTGCCAGCGCCCCTTGGAGCGAAGAGACCCAGTACTTC